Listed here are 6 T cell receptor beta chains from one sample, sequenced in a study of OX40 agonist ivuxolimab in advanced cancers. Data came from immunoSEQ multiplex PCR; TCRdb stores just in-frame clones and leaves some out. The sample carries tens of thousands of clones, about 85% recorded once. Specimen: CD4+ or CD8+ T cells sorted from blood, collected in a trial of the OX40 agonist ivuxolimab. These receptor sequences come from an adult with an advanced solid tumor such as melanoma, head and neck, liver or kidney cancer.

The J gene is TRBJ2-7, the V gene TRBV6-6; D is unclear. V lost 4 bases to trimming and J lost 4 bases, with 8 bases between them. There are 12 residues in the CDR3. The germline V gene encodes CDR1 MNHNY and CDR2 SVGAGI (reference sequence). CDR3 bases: TGTGCCAGCAGTTCAACCTTATACGAGCAGTACTTC. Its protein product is CASSSTLYEQYF.

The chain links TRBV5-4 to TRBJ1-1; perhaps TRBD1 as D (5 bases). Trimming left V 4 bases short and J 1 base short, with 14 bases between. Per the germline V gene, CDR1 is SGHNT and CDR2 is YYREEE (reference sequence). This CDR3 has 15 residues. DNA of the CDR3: TGTGCCAGCAGCCCCTCGGCGGGGGAGAACACTGAAGCTTTCTTT. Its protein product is CASSPSAGENTEAFF. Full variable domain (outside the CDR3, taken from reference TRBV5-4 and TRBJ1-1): ETGVTQSPTHLIKTRGQQVTLRCSSQSGHNTVSWYQQALGQGPQFIFQYYREEENGRGNFPPRFSGLQFPNYSSELNVNALELDDSALYLCASSPSAGENTEAFFGQGTRLTVV.

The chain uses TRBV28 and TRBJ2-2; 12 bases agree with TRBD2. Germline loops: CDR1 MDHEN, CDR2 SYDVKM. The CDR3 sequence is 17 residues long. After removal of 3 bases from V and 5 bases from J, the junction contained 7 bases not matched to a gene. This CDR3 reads CASSLVAGTSGTGELFF. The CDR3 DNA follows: TGTGCCAGCAGTTTGGTGGCTGGGACTAGCGGGACCGGGGAGCTGTTTTTT.

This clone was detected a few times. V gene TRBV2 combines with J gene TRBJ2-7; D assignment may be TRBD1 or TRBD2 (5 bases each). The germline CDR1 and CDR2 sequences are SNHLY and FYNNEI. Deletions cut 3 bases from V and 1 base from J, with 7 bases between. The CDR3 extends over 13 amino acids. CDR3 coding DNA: TGTGCCAGCAGTGAGAGGGGATCCTACGAGCAGTACTTC. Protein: CASSERGSYEQYF.

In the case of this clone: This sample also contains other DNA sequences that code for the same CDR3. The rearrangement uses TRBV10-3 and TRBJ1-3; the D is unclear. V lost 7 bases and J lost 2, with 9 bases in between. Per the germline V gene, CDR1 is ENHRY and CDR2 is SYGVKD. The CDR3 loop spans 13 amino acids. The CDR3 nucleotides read TGTGCCATCATTAGGGAACCTGGAAACACCATATATTTT. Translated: CAIIREPGNTIYF.

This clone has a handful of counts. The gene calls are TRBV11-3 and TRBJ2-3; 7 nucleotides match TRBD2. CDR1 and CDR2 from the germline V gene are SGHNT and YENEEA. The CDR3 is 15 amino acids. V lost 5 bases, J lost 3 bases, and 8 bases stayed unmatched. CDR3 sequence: CASSMWEGETDTQYF. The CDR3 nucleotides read TGTGCCAGCAGCATGTGGGAGGGCGAAACAGATACGCAGTATTTT. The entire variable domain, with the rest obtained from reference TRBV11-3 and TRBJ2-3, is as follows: EAGVVQSPRYKIIEKKQPVAFWCNPISGHNTLYWYLQNLGQGPELLIRYENEEAVDDSQLPKDRFSAERLKGVDSTLKIQPAELGDSAVYLCASSMWEGETDTQYFGPGTRLTVL.